A selection of T cell receptor beta chains follows, all from one sample in a study of identical twins. Each CDR3 protein is one row after TCRdb ran MiXCR on the 5' RACE reads. The table shows some 100,000 distinct CDR3 sequences, with under 6.5% occurring only once. The source material was memory T cells sorted from blood. All receptors derive from a woman between 45 and 65 years old in good health. CDR3s leave out the opening cysteine and the closing phenylalanine or tryptophan.

j_gene | v_gene | CDR3aa
TRBJ1-1 | TRBV20-1 | SARDRGGKTEAF
TRBJ2-3 | TRBV2 | ASAGQGDTQY
TRBJ1-1 | TRBV18 | ASVRQGASEAF
TRBJ2-1 | TRBV12-3/TRBV12-4 | ASRGTAPYYNEQF
TRBJ1-2 | TRBV19 | ASRRDEYYGYT
TRBJ1-2 | TRBV2 | ASSVSGSEGYT
TRBJ2-1 | TRBV5-6 | ASSLVVSLGAFSPEQF
TRBJ1-1 | TRBV11-2 | ASSLEATGWAEAF
TRBJ2-2 | TRBV12-3/TRBV12-4 | ASSPLRSTGELF
TRBJ2-7 | TRBV19 | ASSTGLAQSSYEQY
TRBJ2-1 | TRBV3-1 | ASSQDQLAAYNEQF
TRBJ2-5 | TRBV20-1 | SANYQRQETQY
TRBJ2-7 | TRBV12-3/TRBV12-4 | ASSLSPGEQY
TRBJ2-2 | TRBV7-2 | ASSLDSPILGELF
TRBJ2-7 | TRBV7-8 | ASSLRPGTTKDYEQY
TRBJ2-7 | TRBV28 | ASRPGDSRGVYEQY
TRBJ2-5 | TRBV6-1 | ASSESNSPQETQY
TRBJ2-2 | TRBV5-1 | ASSLNPEKGALGELF
TRBJ2-7 | TRBV12-3/TRBV12-4 | ASSLVMGISLEQY
TRBJ1-2 | TRBV27 | ASSNTGTAGYT
TRBJ2-7 | TRBV12-3/TRBV12-4 | ASNLNAAGVTEQY
TRBJ2-2 | TRBV27 | ASSLTSGTGRSTGELF
TRBJ2-3 | TRBV7-2 | ASNRGDPADTQY
TRBJ1-1 | TRBV30 | AWSPKRNTEAF
TRBJ2-1 | TRBV6-6 | ASSYLGEVEQF
TRBJ1-1 | TRBV29-1 | SVRMATEAF
TRBJ2-5 | TRBV5-4 | ASSSGGGETQY
TRBJ1-3 | TRBV5-4 | ASRAQGGNTIY
TRBJ2-3 | TRBV18 | ASSPGQDTQY
TRBJ1-5 | TRBV18 | ASSPLSLDQPQH
TRBJ2-3 | TRBV5-1 | ASSLILGDTQY
TRBJ2-4 | TRBV5-1 | ASSQWGGRENIQY
TRBJ2-3 | TRBV6-2/TRBV6-3 | ASSGGPGKPDTQY
TRBJ1-1 | TRBV19 | ASSTVLGTEAF
TRBJ2-7 | TRBV11-2 | ASSSGSIGSPYEQY
TRBJ1-6 | TRBV7-9 | ASSLAELGGYNNSPLH
TRBJ2-1 | TRBV27 | ASSFTGGSYNEQF
TRBJ2-3 | TRBV29-1 | SLNWGTDTQY
TRBJ1-3 | TRBV4-1 | ASSVDRFNSGNTIY
TRBJ2-3 | TRBV19 | ASSIEGTTDTQY
TRBJ2-3 | TRBV11-2 | ASSLMGGGVDTQY
TRBJ1-5 | TRBV10-2 | ASSETDRGPSQPQH
TRBJ1-5 | TRBV4-1 | ASSQVAESNQPQH
TRBJ2-1 | TRBV10-3 | AISDRQVSYNEQF
TRBJ2-3 | TRBV12-3/TRBV12-4 | ASRQAGTSGVTSTDTQY
TRBJ1-2 | TRBV29-1 | SVGDTGYT
TRBJ1-5 | TRBV15 | ATSRDSRGDGNQPQH
TRBJ2-5 | TRBV12-3/TRBV12-4 | ASSGDQETQY
TRBJ2-1 | TRBV5-1 | ASSLDRDNEQF
TRBJ2-5 | TRBV20-1 | SAVEGVETQY
TRBJ2-2 | TRBV28 | ASRRGTSGSSFTGELF
TRBJ1-1 | TRBV27 | ASSLNKWNTEAF
TRBJ2-3 | TRBV12-3/TRBV12-4 | ASSPGGDTQY